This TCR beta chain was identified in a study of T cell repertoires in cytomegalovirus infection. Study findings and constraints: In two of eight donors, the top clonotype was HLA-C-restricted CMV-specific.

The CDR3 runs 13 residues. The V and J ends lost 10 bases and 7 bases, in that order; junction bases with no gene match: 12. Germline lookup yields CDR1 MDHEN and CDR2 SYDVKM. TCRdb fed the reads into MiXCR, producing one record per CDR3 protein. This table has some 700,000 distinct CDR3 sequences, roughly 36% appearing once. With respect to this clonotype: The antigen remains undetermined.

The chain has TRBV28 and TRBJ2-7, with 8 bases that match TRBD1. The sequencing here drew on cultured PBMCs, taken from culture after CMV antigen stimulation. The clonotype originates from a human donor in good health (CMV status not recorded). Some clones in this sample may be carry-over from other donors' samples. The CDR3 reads CATRQGIRGEQYF. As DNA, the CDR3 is TGTGCCACCCGACAGGGGATTAGAGGGGAGCAGTACTTC. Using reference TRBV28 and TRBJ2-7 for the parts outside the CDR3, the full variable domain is DVKVTQSSRYLVKRTGEKVFLECVQDMDHENMFWYRQDPGLGLRLIYFSYDVKMKEKGDIPEGYSVSREKKERFSLILESASTNQTSMYLCATRQGIRGEQYFGPGTRLTVT.